These 23 T cell receptor beta chains share one sample of origin, sequenced in a study of blood T cell repertoires in COVID-19. The protocol was immunoSEQ multiplex PCR, while the TCRdb copy is restricted to in-frame clones and leaves out a portion. This table holds over 45,000 clones, roughly 80% found once. The source material was peripheral blood. These receptors all stem from a man in his 70s with active COVID-19.

The chain recombines TRBV11-2 with TRBJ2-7; tentative D call: TRBD2 (6 bases). Looked up from germline, CDR1 is SGHAT and CDR2 is FQNNGV. Trimming left V 3 bases short and J 2 bases short, with 8 bases between. The CDR3 sequence is 13 residues long. The CDR3 region has the DNA TGTGCCAGCAGCTTGCGGGGAGCCTACGAGCAGTACTTC. This codes for CASSLRGAYEQYF.

This chain links TRBV7-2 with TRBJ1-5; possibly TRBD1 for D (6 bases). This CDR3 has 15 residues. Germline lookup yields CDR1 SGHTA and CDR2 FQGNSA. Trimming removed 5 bases at V and 3 bases at J, with 14 bases between. As DNA, the CDR3 is TGTGCCAGCAGCCCTGGGGCAGGGGTCAATCAGCCCCAGCATTTT. This encodes CASSPGAGVNQPQHF.

V gene TRBV11-2 combines with J gene TRBJ2-7; 9 bases align to TRBD1. Per germline, CDR1 SGHAT and CDR2 FQNNGV. The junction had 7 bases not matched to a gene; V was cut back by 1 base and J by 3 bases. The CDR3 runs 16 residues. Here the CDR3 DNA reads TGTGCCAGCAGCTTAGCCGGGACAGGGTCGAACTACGAGCAGTACTTC. This translates into CASSLAGTGSNYEQYF. The full variable domain, rest sourced from reference TRBV11-2 and TRBJ2-7, is EAGVAQSPRYKIIEKRQSVAFWCNPISGHATLYWYQQILGQGPKLLIQFQNNGVVDDSQLPKDRFSAERLKGVDSTLKIQPAKLEDSAVYLCASSLAGTGSNYEQYFGPGTRLTVT.

This clone is a singleton in its sample. The chain joins TRBV7-3 to TRBJ1-3; D is unresolved. Trimming removed 1 base from V and 4 bases from J, with 5 bases in between. The CDR3 is 13 residues long. In germline, CDR1 is SGHTA, CDR2 FQGTGA. In DNA, the CDR3 is TGTGCCAGCAGCTTAAGCAGGGGAAACACCATATATTTT. Protein product: CASSLSRGNTIYF.

This clone came up once. The gene calls are TRBV19 and TRBJ1-4; 9 bases are a match to TRBD1. Germline V lookup: CDR1 LNHDA, CDR2 SQIVND (reference sequence). J gave up 8 bases and V 3 bases, and 4 bases lay outside the gene matches. The CDR3 has 14 residues. The CDR3 DNA follows: TGTGCCAGTAGTATTGGACAGGGGAACGAAAAACTGTTTTTT. Protein: CASSIGQGNEKLFF.

The rearrangement links TRBV7-2 to TRBJ2-7, with 11 nucleotides matching TRBD1. The V and J ends lost 5 bases and 7 bases, in that order; junction bases with no gene match: 7. Germline V gene lookup returns CDR1 SGHTA and CDR2 FQGNSA. The CDR3 consists of 14 residues. DNA of the CDR3: TGTGCCAGCAGCCCGGGACAGGGGGTGGGGGAGCAGTACTTC. Translation gives CASSPGQGVGEQYF.

The chain couples TRBV7-2 to TRBJ1-2; TRBD1 aligns across 10 bases. V lost 6 bases, J lost 5 bases, and 3 bases stayed unmatched. The CDR3 runs 13 residues. Germline CDR1 and CDR2: SGHTA and FQGNSA. The CDR3 spells CASSVGQGYGYTF. CDR3 in DNA: TGTGCCAGCAGTGTGGGACAGGGGTATGGCTACACCTTC.

The chain couples TRBV27 to TRBJ2-3, with D possibly being TRBD2 (5 bases). V lost 4 bases, J lost 2 bases, and 16 bases lay in between. Germline V CDR1 and CDR2: MNHEY, SMNVEV (reference sequence). CDR3 length: 16 residues. The CDR3 nucleotides are TGTGCCAGCAGTTCCTTTTCGGGAACCGACACAGATACGCAGTATTTT. Translated, it gives CASSSFSGTDTDTQYF.

Ten or more counts support this clone. At the DNA level, this CDR3 is encoded by other sequences in the same sample as well. The V call is TRBV18, the J call TRBJ2-2, with 7 nucleotides matching TRBD2. Germline V gene sequence: CDR1 KGHSH, CDR2 LQKENI. The CDR3 length is 16 residues. The V and J ends lost 1 base and 3 bases, in that order; junction bases with no gene match: 5. The CDR3 protein is CASSPLGLADTGELFF. DNA for the CDR3: TGTGCCAGCTCACCACTTGGGCTAGCGGACACCGGGGAGCTGTTTTTT. Full variable domain (rest looked up from reference TRBV18 and TRBJ2-2): NAGVMQNPRHLVRRRGQEARLRCSPMKGHSHVYWYRQLPEEGLKFMVYLQKENIIDESGMPKERFSAEFPKEGPSILRIQQVVRGDSAAYFCASSPLGLADTGELFFGEGSRLTVL.

This clone is deemed medium-sized (0.01 to 0.1%). As DNA, the CDR3 is TGTGCCAGCAGCTTAGACCTAGCGGGAGGGACAGATACGCAGTATTTT. Residues: CASSLDLAGGTDTQYF. The chain employs TRBV7-9 and TRBJ2-3, with 12 bases fitting TRBD2. Germline assignment: CDR1 SEHNR and CDR2 FQNEAQ (reference sequence). The CDR3 consists of 16 residues. V shed 1 base and J 3 bases; nucleotides not matched to a gene: 2.

This chain joins TRBV19 and TRBJ1-4, with D possibly matching TRBD1 (5 bases). The V end lost 5 bases, the J end lost 0 bases, and 13 bases lay between the germline ends. The CDR3 is 16 amino acids. The germline gives CDR1 LNHDA, CDR2 SQIVND (reference sequence). The CDR3 region is CASSSGYMATNEKLFF. Written as DNA, the CDR3 is TGTGCCAGTAGTTCAGGGTATATGGCAACTAATGAAAAACTGTTTTTT.

This clone was observed once. This chain connects TRBV5-4 to TRBJ2-3; possibly TRBD1 for D (6 bases). The CDR3 is 16 amino acids. Germline CDR1 is SGHNT and CDR2 is YYREEE (reference sequence). Trimming removed 0 bases from V and 4 bases from J, with 15 bases in between. Written as DNA, the CDR3 is TGTGCCAGCAGCTTGGGGGGGCGGAGTGCCCCAGATACGCAGTATTTT. It is translated as CASSLGGRSAPDTQYF.

This clone has only one observation. The chain is built from TRBV6-1 and TRBJ2-3; TRBD2 matches at 11 bases. The trim removed 3 bases at V and 2 bases at J, leaving 7 bases unmatched. Germline CDR1 MNHNS, CDR2 SASEGT. The CDR3 covers 17 residues. The CDR3 DNA follows: TGTGCCAGCAGTGAGGGGACTAGCGGTATCCACACAGATACGCAGTATTTT. Its protein is CASSEGTSGIHTDTQYF.

V is TRBV27 and J is TRBJ2-3, with D possibly TRBD2 on 5 matching bases. Germline-derived CDR1 and CDR2 are MNHEY and SMNVEV (reference sequence). The CDR3 spans 14 residues. V dropped 6 bases and J dropped 3 bases, with 13 bases sitting between them. The CDR3 is CASSRSGATDTQYF. DNA for the CDR3: TGTGCCAGCAGCCGGAGCGGAGCAACAGATACGCAGTATTTT.

The gene calls are TRBV21-1 and TRBJ1-1. TRBV21-1 is given as a pseudogene. The CDR3 has 15 residues. Here the CDR3 DNA reads TGTGCCAGCAGGCCGAGGCGGAAACTGAACACTGAAGCTTTCTTT. This codes for CASRPRRKLNTEAFF.

V usage is TRBV5-1 and J usage is TRBJ2-2, with 10 bases aligning to TRBD1. Germline V gene data show CDR1 as SGHRS and CDR2 as YFSETQ. Unmatched junction bases numbered 5, after V lost 1 base and J lost 2 bases. The CDR3 covers 17 residues. CDR3 protein: CASSLRETGGNTGELFF. The CDR3 nucleotides are TGCGCCAGCAGCTTGCGAGAGACAGGGGGCAACACCGGGGAGCTGTTTTTT.

This rearrangement joins TRBV11-2 to TRBJ2-3; 12 positions match TRBD2. V lost 6 bases, J lost 2 bases, and 15 bases stayed unmatched. CDR1 and CDR2 from the germline V gene are SGHAT and FQNNGV. The CDR3 spans 19 residues. CDR3 sequence (DNA): TGTGCCAGCAGTCCAAACTTGGGTCTAGCGGGAGGGATCACAGATACGCAGTATTTT. Protein product: CASSPNLGLAGGITDTQYF. Variable domain in full (rest from reference TRBV11-2 and TRBJ2-3): EAGVAQSPRYKIIEKRQSVAFWCNPISGHATLYWYQQILGQGPKLLIQFQNNGVVDDSQLPKDRFSAERLKGVDSTLKIQPAKLEDSAVYLCASSPNLGLAGGITDTQYFGPGTRLTVL.

The rearrangement links TRBV11-2 to TRBJ2-7; 9 positions agree with TRBD2. This CDR3 contains 14 residues. Looked up from germline, CDR1 is SGHAT and CDR2 is FQNNGV. V dropped 6 bases and J dropped 1; count of bases not matched to a gene: 4. The CDR3 DNA sequence: TGTGCCAGCAGTAGGCTAGCGGGATCCTACGAGCAGTACTTC. Protein: CASSRLAGSYEQYF.

V gene TRBV29-1 combines with J gene TRBJ2-1; unclear D gene. This CDR3 contains 11 residues. CDR1 and CDR2 (germline): SQVTM, ANQGSEA. Trimming removed 7 bases at V and 0 bases at J, with 4 bases between. CDR3 sequence: CSAHSYNEQFF. DNA of the CDR3: TGCAGCGCCCACTCCTACAATGAGCAGTTCTTC.

This clone was counted a few times. The chain couples TRBV29-1 to TRBJ1-3; D is unresolved. This CDR3 is built from 13 residues. Trimming stripped 8 bases from V and 6 bases from J, with 17 bases between. Germline assignment: CDR1 SQVTM and CDR2 ANQGSEA. DNA for the CDR3: TGCAGCATCTACATCGGAGTTTCAAACACCATATATTTT. Amino acids: CSIYIGVSNTIYF.

The gene calls are TRBV28 and TRBJ2-7; a weak D match, TRBD1 (7 bases). CDR3 length: 15 amino acids. Trimming removed 6 bases from V and 0 bases from J, with 15 bases in between. CDR1 and CDR2 from the germline V gene are MDHEN and SYDVKM. In nucleotides, the CDR3 is TGTGCCAGCAGCCGACTAGGGGGCAGCTCCTACGAGCAGTACTTC. Its translation is CASSRLGGSSYEQYF.

This clone was counted only a few times. Other nucleotide sequences from this sample produce the same CDR3. This sequence joins TRBV5-1 and TRBJ1-2; TRBD1 might be the D (5 bases). Per germline, CDR1 SGHRS and CDR2 YFSETQ. The CDR3 loop spans 14 amino acids. Trimming left V 0 bases short and J 6 bases short, with 12 bases between. The CDR3: CASSLGRGEDGYTF. The CDR3 nucleotides are TGCGCCAGCAGCTTGGGTCGGGGGGAGGATGGCTACACCTTC.

The chain employs TRBV29-1 and TRBJ1-1, with D possibly being TRBD1 (6 bases). Deletions cut 4 bases from V and 0 bases from J, with 9 bases between. The CDR3 is 13 residues long. Germline loops: CDR1 SQVTM, CDR2 ANQGSEA. Written as DNA, the CDR3 is TGCAGCGTTGGCCCAGGGGTGAACACTGAAGCTTTCTTT. Its translation: CSVGPGVNTEAFF.